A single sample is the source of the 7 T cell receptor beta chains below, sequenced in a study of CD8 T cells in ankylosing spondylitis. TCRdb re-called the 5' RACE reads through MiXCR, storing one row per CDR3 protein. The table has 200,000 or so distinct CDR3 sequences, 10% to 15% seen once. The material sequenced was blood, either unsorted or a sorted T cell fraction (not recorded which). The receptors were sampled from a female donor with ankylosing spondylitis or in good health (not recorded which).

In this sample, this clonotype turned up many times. CDR3 region: CSVGGQVLYGYTF. CDR3 coding DNA: TGCAGCGTTGGGGGACAGGTCCTCTATGGCTACACCTTC. The chain recombines TRBV29-1 with TRBJ1-2; 8 bases are a match to TRBD1. Germline V CDR1 and CDR2: SQVTM, ANQGSEA. There are 13 residues in the CDR3. Trimming removed 4 bases from V and 4 bases from J; junction bases left unmatched: 5.

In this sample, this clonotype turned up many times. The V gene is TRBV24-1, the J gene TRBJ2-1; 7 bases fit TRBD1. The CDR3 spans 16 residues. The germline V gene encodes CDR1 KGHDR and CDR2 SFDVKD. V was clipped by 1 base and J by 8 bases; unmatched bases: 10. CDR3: CATSDFATGDMDEQFF. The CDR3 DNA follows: TGTGCCACCAGTGATTTCGCAACAGGGGATATGGATGAGCAGTTCTTC.

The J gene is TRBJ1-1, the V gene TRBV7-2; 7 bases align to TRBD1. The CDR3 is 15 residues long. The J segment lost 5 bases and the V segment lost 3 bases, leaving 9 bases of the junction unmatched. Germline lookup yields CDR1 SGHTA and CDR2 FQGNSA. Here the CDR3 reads CASSFLTGRGTEAFF. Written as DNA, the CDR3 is TGTGCCAGCAGCTTCCTGACAGGGAGAGGGACTGAAGCTTTCTTT.

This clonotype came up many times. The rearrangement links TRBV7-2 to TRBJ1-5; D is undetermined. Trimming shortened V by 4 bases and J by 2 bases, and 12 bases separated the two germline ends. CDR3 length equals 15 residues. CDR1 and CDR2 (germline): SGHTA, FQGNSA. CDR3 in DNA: TGTGCCAGCAGCTCTGTAGGGTCAGGCAATCAGCCCCAGCATTTT. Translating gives CASSSVGSGNQPQHF.

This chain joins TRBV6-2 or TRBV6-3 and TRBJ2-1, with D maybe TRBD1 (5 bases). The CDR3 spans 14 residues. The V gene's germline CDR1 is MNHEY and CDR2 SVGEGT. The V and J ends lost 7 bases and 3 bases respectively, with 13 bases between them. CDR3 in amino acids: CASKGVPVYNEQFF. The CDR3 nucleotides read TGTGCCAGCAAAGGGGTTCCTGTCTACAATGAGCAGTTCTTC.

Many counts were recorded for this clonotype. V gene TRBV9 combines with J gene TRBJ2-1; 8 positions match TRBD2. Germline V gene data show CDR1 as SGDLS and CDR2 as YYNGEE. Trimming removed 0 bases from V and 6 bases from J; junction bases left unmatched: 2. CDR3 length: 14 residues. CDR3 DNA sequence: TGTGCCAGCAGCGTAGTAGGGACTAGCAATGAGCAGTTCTTC. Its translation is CASSVVGTSNEQFF.

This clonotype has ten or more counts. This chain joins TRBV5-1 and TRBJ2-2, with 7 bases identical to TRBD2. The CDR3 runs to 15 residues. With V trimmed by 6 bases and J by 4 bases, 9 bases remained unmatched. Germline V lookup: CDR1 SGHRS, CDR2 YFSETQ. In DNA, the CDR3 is TGCGCCAGCACCATGGGACTAACCCGCACCGGGGAGCTGTTTTTT. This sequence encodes CASTMGLTRTGELFF.